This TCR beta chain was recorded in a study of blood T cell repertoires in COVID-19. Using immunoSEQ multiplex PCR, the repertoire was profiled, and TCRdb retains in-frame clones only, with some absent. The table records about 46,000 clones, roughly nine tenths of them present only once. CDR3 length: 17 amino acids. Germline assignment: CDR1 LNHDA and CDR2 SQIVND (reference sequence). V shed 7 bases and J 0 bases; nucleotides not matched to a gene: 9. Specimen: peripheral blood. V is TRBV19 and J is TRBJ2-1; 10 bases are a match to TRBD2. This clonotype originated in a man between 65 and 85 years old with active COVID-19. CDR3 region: CASTPGTSAGSYNEQFF. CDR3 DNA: TGTGCCAGTACACCCGGGACTAGCGCCGGCTCCTACAATGAGCAGTTCTTC.